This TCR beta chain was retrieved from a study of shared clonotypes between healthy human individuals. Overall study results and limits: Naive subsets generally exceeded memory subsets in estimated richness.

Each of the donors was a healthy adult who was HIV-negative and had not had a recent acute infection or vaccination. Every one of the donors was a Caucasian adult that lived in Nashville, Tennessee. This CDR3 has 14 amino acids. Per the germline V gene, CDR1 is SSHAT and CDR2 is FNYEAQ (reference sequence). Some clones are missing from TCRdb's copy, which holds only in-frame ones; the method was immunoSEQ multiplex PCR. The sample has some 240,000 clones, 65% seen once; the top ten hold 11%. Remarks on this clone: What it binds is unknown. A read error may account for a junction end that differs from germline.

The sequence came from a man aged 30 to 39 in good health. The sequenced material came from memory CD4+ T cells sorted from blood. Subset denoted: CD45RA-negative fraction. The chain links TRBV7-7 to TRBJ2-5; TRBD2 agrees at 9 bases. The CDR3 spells CASSSTAGTSLKYF. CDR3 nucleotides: TGTGCTAGCAGCTCTACCGCCGGGACTAGCCTCAAGTACTTC.